The 9 T cell receptor beta chains below come from one sample, sequenced in a study of blood T cell repertoires in COVID-19. The assay was immunoSEQ multiplex PCR, and TCRdb's table has in-frame clones only and misses some. This sample has about 140,000 clones, with roughly 80% found just once. The sequencing input was PBMCs or T cells enriched from blood (not recorded which). The receptor set was obtained from a young woman who had been exposed to COVID-19.

This clone was seen a single time. V usage is TRBV19 and J usage is TRBJ2-1; a possible D gene is TRBD2 (5 bases). Trimming removed 2 bases from V and 0 bases from J, with 11 bases in between. The CDR3 runs 16 residues. Germline-derived CDR1 and CDR2 are LNHDA and SQIVND (reference sequence). The CDR3 loop is CASSIRRRSSYNEQFF. As DNA, the CDR3 is TGTGCCAGTAGTATAAGGCGGAGGAGCTCCTACAATGAGCAGTTCTTC.

V is TRBV10-3 and J is TRBJ1-2; 8 bases are shared with TRBD1. Germline CDR1 is ENHRY and CDR2 is SYGVKD. Germline trimming cut 0 bases from V and 10 bases from J; bases unmatched to any gene: 4. The CDR3 is 13 residues long. The CDR3 loop is CAISESTGVDYTF. Here the CDR3 DNA reads TGTGCCATCAGTGAGTCGACAGGGGTTGACTACACCTTC.

The chain combines TRBV27 with TRBJ2-2, with a possible D match to TRBD2 (5 bases). The germline V gene encodes CDR1 MNHEY and CDR2 SMNVEV (reference sequence). The V end was cut by 6 bases, the J end by 6 bases, with 20 bases between. This CDR3 contains 16 residues. CDR3 nucleotide sequence: TGTGCCAGCAGCCGTTTCCGGGCCGGGGTCGCCGGGGAGCTGTTTTTT. Its protein is CASSRFRAGVAGELFF.

The V and J genes are TRBV19 and TRBJ2-7, with 8 bases aligning to TRBD1. Germline V gene data show CDR1 as LNHDA and CDR2 as SQIVND (reference sequence). The ends lost 4 bases at V and 2 bases at J; junction bases unmatched: 7. This CDR3 has 15 residues. The CDR3 DNA reads TGTGCCAGTAGTAGGACCCGGGACAGGACCTACGAGCAGTACTTC. Its protein product is CASSRTRDRTYEQYF.

The chain employs TRBV27 and TRBJ1-5; a possible D gene is TRBD1 (6 bases). CDR1 is MNHEY and CDR2 is SMNVEV in the germline V gene (reference sequence). The length of the CDR3 is 12 residues. Trimming stripped 7 bases from V and 6 bases from J, with 10 bases between. CDR3 bases: TGTGCCAGCAAACAGGGTGGTCAGCCCCAGCATTTT. Its translation is CASKQGGQPQHF.

The chain has TRBV6-5 and TRBJ2-4; TRBD2 is a possible D gene (5 bases). Germline V CDR1 and CDR2: MNHEY, SVGAGI. The CDR3 is made up of 14 amino acids. V was clipped by 5 bases and J by 0 bases, with 8 bases between them. The CDR3 protein is CASSLSGAKNIQYF. The CDR3, as DNA: TGTGCCAGCAGTCTCAGCGGAGCCAAAAACATTCAGTACTTC.

In nucleotides, the CDR3 is TGCGCCAGCAGCTTAGCTAGCGGGAGTAGGGAGACCCAGTACTTC. This sequence encodes CASSLASGSRETQYF. This sequence joins TRBV5-1 and TRBJ2-5, with 10 bases lining up with TRBD2. The length of the CDR3 is 15 residues. Germline V CDR1 and CDR2: SGHRS, YFSETQ. After removal of 2 bases from V and 5 bases from J, the junction contained 6 bases not matched to a gene.

The chain combines TRBV10-3 with TRBJ1-2; 8 bases fit TRBD1. V shed 5 bases, J shed 5 bases, and the junction held 4 bases outside the gene matches. CDR1 is ENHRY and CDR2 is SYGVKD in the germline V gene. This CDR3 region has 13 residues. The CDR3 sequence is CAISIQGEYGYTF. Here the CDR3 DNA reads TGTGCCATCAGTATACAGGGGGAGTATGGCTACACCTTC.

The rearrangement uses TRBV2 and TRBJ1-1, with 7 positions matching TRBD1. Germline CDR1 SNHLY, CDR2 FYNNEI. With V trimmed by 4 bases and J by 11 bases, 7 bases remained unmatched. This CDR3 is 12 amino acids long. CDR3 in amino acids: CASSGDSRKAFF. The CDR3 coding sequence is TGTGCCAGCAGTGGGGACAGCCGGAAGGCTTTCTTT.